Following are 13 T cell receptor beta chains from one sample sequenced in a study of cytomegalovirus exposure and HLA in healthy donors. Produced via immunoSEQ multiplex PCR; TCRdb's table is partial and in-frame only. The sample contains roughly 190,000 clones, 86% of which appear only once. Material: PBMCs. The receptors here all came from a man aged 25-40 years in good health and CMV-seropositive.

A word on this clone: The identical CDR3 is also encoded by other nucleotide sequences in the sample. This CDR3 is CASRPGQNYGYTF. CDR3 sequence (DNA): TGTGCCAGCAGACCGGGACAGAACTATGGCTACACCTTC. The rearrangement links TRBV6-5 to TRBJ1-2; 7 bases are a match to TRBD1. The trim removed 6 bases at V and 2 bases at J, leaving 3 bases unmatched. Germline V gene sequence: CDR1 MNHEY, CDR2 SVGAGI. The CDR3 is 13 amino acids.

This chain links TRBV2 with TRBJ2-3; 12 bases fit TRBD2. Trimming cost V 5 bases and J 8 bases; bases outside gene matches: 5. The CDR3 sequence is 14 residues long. Germline CDR1 is SNHLY and CDR2 is FYNNEI. The CDR3 protein is CASSPETSGGTQYF. The CDR3 DNA sequence: TGTGCCAGCAGTCCCGAGACTAGCGGGGGTACGCAGTATTTT. Supplemented by reference TRBV2 and TRBJ2-3, the full variable domain reads EPEVTQTPSHQVTQMGQEVILRCVPISNHLYFYWYRQILGQKVEFLVSFYNNEISEKSEIFDDQFSVERPDGSNFTLKIRSTKLEDSAMYFCASSPETSGGTQYFGPGTRLTVL.

The rearrangement links TRBV5-1 to TRBJ2-7; 9 nucleotides align to TRBD2. This CDR3 is built from 16 residues. V shed 7 bases and J 2 bases; nucleotides not matched to a gene: 13. Germline CDR1 SGHRS, CDR2 YFSETQ. This CDR3 reads CASQPAGGGTTYEQYF. DNA for the CDR3: TGCGCCAGCCAACCCGCGGGAGGGGGTACTACCTACGAGCAGTACTTC.

The V gene is TRBV7-2, the J gene TRBJ1-2; D gene ambiguous. The CDR3 covers 12 residues. The germline gives CDR1 SGHTA, CDR2 FQGNSA. V lost 7 bases and J 8 bases, leaving 14 bases between the germline ends. The CDR3 region is CASTDSPGGYTF. CDR3 DNA: TGTGCCAGCACCGATTCACCGGGAGGCTACACCTTC.

This rearrangement joins TRBV11-3 to TRBJ2-5, with a weak D call TRBD1 (8 bases). Trimming shortened V by 5 bases and J by 4 bases, and 17 bases separated the two germline ends. The germline V gene has CDR1 SGHNT and CDR2 YENEEA. This CDR3 region has 15 residues. In DNA, the CDR3 is TGTGCCAGCAGCGACCGGACAGGGAGGGCAGAGACCCAGTACTTC. Translated: CASSDRTGRAETQYF. Variable domain in full (rest from reference TRBV11-3 and TRBJ2-5): EAGVVQSPRYKIIEKKQPVAFWCNPISGHNTLYWYLQNLGQGPELLIRYENEEAVDDSQLPKDRFSAERLKGVDSTLKIQPAELGDSAVYLCASSDRTGRAETQYFGPGTRLLVL.

This chain joins TRBV9 and TRBJ2-1; D uncertain. V lost 2 bases, J lost 0 bases, and 9 bases lay in between. The CDR3 is made up of 15 amino acids. Per germline, CDR1 SGDLS and CDR2 YYNGEE. This chain's CDR3 is CASSVSYSSYNEQFF. The CDR3 DNA sequence: TGTGCCAGCAGCGTGTCCTACAGCTCCTACAATGAGCAGTTCTTC.

The chain joins TRBV11-2 to TRBJ1-5; tentative D call: TRBD1 (6 bases). V dropped 3 bases and J dropped 4 bases, with 10 bases sitting between them. The CDR3 is 14 amino acids. Germline V lookup: CDR1 SGHAT, CDR2 FQNNGV. The CDR3 region has the DNA TGTGCCAGCAGCTTTCCTCAGGGGAATCAGCCCCAGCATTTT. This sequence encodes CASSFPQGNQPQHF.

The chain combines TRBV28 with TRBJ1-5; 7 bases are shared with TRBD1. Germline CDR1 reads MDHEN; CDR2 reads SYDVKM. V lost 4 bases and J lost 5; bases outside the gene matches: 8. This CDR3 is built from 15 residues. CDR3 nucleotides: TGTGCCAGCAGTTCACCCAGGGGGGGAGATCAGCCCCAGCATTTT. Its protein product is CASSSPRGGDQPQHF.

This clone was observed once. The rearrangement joins TRBV14 to TRBJ2-7; 9 nucleotides agree with TRBD1. V dropped 5 bases and J dropped 4; count of bases not matched to a gene: 12. The germline CDR1 and CDR2 sequences are SGHDN and FVKESK. The CDR3 covers 16 residues. The CDR3 DNA follows: TGTGCCAGCAGCGCAAGTGGACAGGGGTCCCTATACGAGCAGTACTTC. Encoded protein: CASSASGQGSLYEQYF.

The chain uses TRBV29-1 and TRBJ2-2; D not certain. The length of the CDR3 is 15 residues. V gave up 0 bases and J gave up 0 bases, with 8 bases separating them. Per germline, CDR1 SQVTM and CDR2 ANQGSEA. CDR3 in DNA: TGCAGCGTTGAAGATCTAGAATCGAACACCGGGGAGCTGTTTTTT. This codes for CSVEDLESNTGELFF.

The chain couples TRBV28 to TRBJ2-7; either TRBD1 or TRBD2 may supply D (5 bases each). Trimming left V 5 bases short and J 6 bases short, with 14 bases between. CDR3 length equals 13 residues. Germline V gene sequence: CDR1 MDHEN, CDR2 SYDVKM. The CDR3 DNA reads TGTGCCAGCAGTCTTGGGACGGCCAGCGAGCAGTACTTC. Translation gives CASSLGTASEQYF.

The V and J genes are TRBV5-1 and TRBJ2-1; D not certain. The CDR3 spans 11 residues. Germline values: CDR1 SGHRS, CDR2 YFSETQ. V was trimmed by 0 bases and J by 8 bases, leaving 3 bases between them. CDR3 sequence: CASSLAYEQFF. The CDR3 region has the DNA TGCGCCAGCAGCTTGGCGTATGAGCAGTTCTTC.

This chain connects TRBV19 to TRBJ1-1; TRBD1 is a possible D gene (5 bases). Looked up from germline, CDR1 is LNHDA and CDR2 is SQIVND (reference sequence). V was clipped by 3 bases and J by 1 base, with 15 bases between them. The CDR3 length is 16 residues. The CDR3 region has the DNA TGTGCCAGTAGTATGGGGGTGGGCACTCCGAACACTGAAGCTTTCTTT. It encodes CASSMGVGTPNTEAFF. Full variable domain (rest looked up from reference TRBV19 and TRBJ1-1): DGGITQSPKYLFRKEGQNVTLSCEQNLNHDAMYWYRQDPGQGLRLIYYSQIVNDFQKGDIAEGYSVSREKKESFPLTVTSAQKNPTAFYLCASSMGVGTPNTEAFFGQGTRLTVV.